This TCR beta chain derives from a study of vaccination and CD4 T cells after COVID-19. Sequencing of DNA taken from cultured CD4+ T cells relied on the Oncomine TCR Beta short-read assay. Scientists extracted genomic DNA from CD4+ T cells grown in culture. From the PCR reads, TCRdb called clonotypes with MiXCR, one entry per CDR3 protein. Of over 5,000 distinct CDR3 sequences listed, 40% to 50% are singletons. Comments on this clonotype: The antigen remains unidentified.

The CDR3 has 14 residues. CDR1 and CDR2 (germline): MNHEY, SVGEGT. The junction had 2 bases not matched to a gene; V was cut back by 4 bases and J by 3 bases. The treatment: roughly ten-day PBMC culture with coronavirus spike peptide pools or control peptides (ViraFEST assay). Positive PCR dates covered March to December 2020, before US Alpha, Beta and Delta variants. Sequencing used CD4+ T cells from blood, cultured in vitro. The chain combines TRBV6-2 or TRBV6-3 with TRBJ2-2; 7 bases are a match to TRBD2. The clonotype comes from a human donor who had recovered from COVID-19. CDR3 protein: CASSSAGHTGELFF. CDR3 DNA sequence: TGTGCCAGCAGTTCAGCGGGACACACCGGGGAGCTGTTTTTT.